What follows describes a single T cell receptor beta chain. These data come from a study of blood T cell repertoires in COVID-19. This CDR3 comprises 15 residues. Germline V gene sequence: CDR1 KGHSH, CDR2 LQKENI. V was cut by 6 bases and J by 1 base, with 15 bases left in between. Generated by immunoSEQ multiplex PCR, the TCRdb table keeps only in-frame clones and is missing some. The sample records some 300,000 clones, approximately 89% being singletons. What was sequenced was PBMCs or T cells enriched from blood (not recorded which). This chain joins TRBV18 and TRBJ1-2; D may be TRBD1 (6 bases). The receptor's source is a woman aged 40 to 50 who had recovered from COVID-19. The CDR3, as DNA: TGTGCCAGCTCCGAGGGACATTCTGTTAACTATGGCTACACCTTC. Its translation: CASSEGHSVNYGYTF.